This TCR beta chain stems from a study of blood T cell repertoires in COVID-19. Looking at the study overall: Sources were T cells, B-cell-depleted T cells, or PBMCs; the material itself was cDNA or gDNA.

In its sample, this clone was seen a few times. TCRdb's table, derived via immunoSEQ multiplex PCR, lists solely in-frame clones and lacks some. The data show around 170,000 clones, with about four fifths seen just once and 14% held by the top ten. This CDR3 spans 14 amino acids. V was clipped by 0 bases and J by 0 bases, with 7 bases between them. CDR1 GTSNPN and CDR2 SVGIG come from the germline V gene (reference sequence). The chain employs TRBV30 and TRBJ2-3; D is unclear. This TCR derives from a woman at least 80 years old with acute or convalescent COVID-19. The sample consisted of peripheral blood. Written as DNA, the CDR3 is TGTGCCTGGAGTGTTTATGTAAGCACAGATACGCAGTATTTT. The encoded protein is CAWSVYVSTDTQYF.